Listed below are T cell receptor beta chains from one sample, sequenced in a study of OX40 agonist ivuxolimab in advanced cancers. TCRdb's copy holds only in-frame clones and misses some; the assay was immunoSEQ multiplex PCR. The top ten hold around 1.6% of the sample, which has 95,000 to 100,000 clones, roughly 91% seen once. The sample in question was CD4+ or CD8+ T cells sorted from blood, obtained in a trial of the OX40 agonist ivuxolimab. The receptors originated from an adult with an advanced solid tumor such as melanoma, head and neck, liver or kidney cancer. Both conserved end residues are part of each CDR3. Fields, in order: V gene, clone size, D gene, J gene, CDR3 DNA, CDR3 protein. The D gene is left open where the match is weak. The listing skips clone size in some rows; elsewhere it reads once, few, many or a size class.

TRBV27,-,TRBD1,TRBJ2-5,TGTGCCAGCAGGGGGACAGGGGGAGGAGAGACCCAGTACTTC,CASRGTGGGETQYF
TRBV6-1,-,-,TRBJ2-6,TGTGCCAGCAACGGCTGGAGTACTGGGGCCAACGTCCTGACTTTC,CASNGWSTGANVLTF
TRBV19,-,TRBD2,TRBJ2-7,TGTGCCAGTAGTGAGACTAGCGGGAGCGCCTACGAGCAGTACTTC,CASSETSGSAYEQYF
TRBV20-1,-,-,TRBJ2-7,TGCAGTGCTGAGGCAGGTTACGAGCAGTACTTC,CSAEAGYEQYF
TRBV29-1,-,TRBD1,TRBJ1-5,TGCAGTATTAGCTCCGGGACAGGGAATGGGCCCCAGCATTTT,CSISSGTGNGPQHF
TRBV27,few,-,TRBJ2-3,TGTGCCAGCAGTTGGCAAGGGTTCACAGATACGCAGTATTTT,CASSWQGFTDTQYF
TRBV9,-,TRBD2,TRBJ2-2,TGTGCCAGCAGCCCGCGGACTAGAGGAACCGGGGAGCTGTTTTTT,CASSPRTRGTGELFF
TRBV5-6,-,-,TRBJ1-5,TGTGCCAGCAGCTCACAACAGGGTTGGCAGCCCCAGCATTTT,CASSSQQGWQPQHF
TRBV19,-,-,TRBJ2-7,TGTGCCAGTGCGAGTCGCGGCGCCTACGAGCAGTACTTC,CASASRGAYEQYF
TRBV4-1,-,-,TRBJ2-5,TGCGCCAGCAGCCAAAACCTGGATTCCTGGGAGACCCAGTACTTC,CASSQNLDSWETQYF
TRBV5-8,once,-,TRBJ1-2,TGTGCCAGCACCGGGTTTAACTATGGCTACACCTTC,CASTGFNYGYTF
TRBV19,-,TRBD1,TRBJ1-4,TGTGCCAGTAGGCCACAGGGGGGTAATGAAAAACTGTTTTTT,CASRPQGGNEKLFF
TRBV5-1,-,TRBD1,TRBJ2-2,TGCGCCAGCAGCCCCAACGACAGGGGTGTCACCGGGGAGCTGTTTTTT,CASSPNDRGVTGELFF
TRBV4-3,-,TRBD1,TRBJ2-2,TGCGCCAGCAGCCAAGATGAGACAGGGGCGCCGTTTTTT,CASSQDETGAPFF
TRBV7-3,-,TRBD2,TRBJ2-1,TGTGCCAGCAGCCTAACGGGGGCGGGAGGGGCGAATGAGCAGTTCTTC,CASSLTGAGGANEQFF
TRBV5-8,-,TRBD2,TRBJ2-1,TGTGCCAGCAGCTGGACTAGCGGGAGCTTAGTTGAGCAGTTCTTC,CASSWTSGSLVEQFF
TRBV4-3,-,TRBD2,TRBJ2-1,TGCGCCAGCAGCCAAGAGTCCGGACTAGCGGGCAATGAGCAGTTCTTC,CASSQESGLAGNEQFF
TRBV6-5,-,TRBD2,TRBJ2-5,TGTGCCAGCAGTTACTCTAGCGGGAGGGGAGAGACCCAGTACTTC,CASSYSSGRGETQYF
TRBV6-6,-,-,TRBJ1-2,TGTGCCAGCAGTTACGAACCGAACCAGGGCCGCGGCTACACCTTC,CASSYEPNQGRGYTF
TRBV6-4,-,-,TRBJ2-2,TGTGCCAGCAGTTACGGGAGAGACACCGGGGAGCTGTTTTTT,CASSYGRDTGELFF
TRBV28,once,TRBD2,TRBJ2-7,TGTGCCAGCAGTTTGAGTACGGGGGGTTACAGGTACGAGCAGTACTTC,CASSLSTGGYRYEQYF
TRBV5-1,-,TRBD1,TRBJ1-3,TGCGCCAGCAGCTACAGGACAGGGGCTGGAAACACCATATATTTT,CASSYRTGAGNTIYF
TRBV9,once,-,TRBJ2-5,TGTGCCAGCAGCGTAGCGGGGGTCGGAGAGACCCAGTACTTC,CASSVAGVGETQYF
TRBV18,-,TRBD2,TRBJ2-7,TGTGCCAGCTCACAAGGGTTGGCTAGCGGGAGCCACGAGCAGTACTTC,CASSQGLASGSHEQYF
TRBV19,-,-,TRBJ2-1,TGTGCCAGTAGTGCAACATACCTTAAGGGGGACGGGGGTGAGCAGTTCTTC,CASSATYLKGDGGEQFF
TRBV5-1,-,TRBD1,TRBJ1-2,TGCGCCAGCAGCGAGGGACAGAACTATGGCTACACCTTC,CASSEGQNYGYTF
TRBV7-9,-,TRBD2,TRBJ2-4,TGTGCCAGCAGCAATGCGGGGGGGTTAAAAAACATTCAGTACTTC,CASSNAGGLKNIQYF
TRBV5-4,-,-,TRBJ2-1,TGTGCCAGCAGCTTATACGGATACAATGAGCAGTTCTTC,CASSLYGYNEQFF
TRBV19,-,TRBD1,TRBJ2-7,TGTGCCAGTAGCACTTCAGGGGGCGTGAGCTCCTACGAGCAGTACTTC,CASSTSGGVSSYEQYF
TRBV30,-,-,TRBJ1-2,TGTGCCTGGAGTGGGGATAGGGGCCGTTATGGCTACACCTTC,CAWSGDRGRYGYTF
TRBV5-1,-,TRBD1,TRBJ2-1,TGCGCCAGCAGCTCCTATCAGGACAGGGGGAATGAGCAGTTCTTC,CASSSYQDRGNEQFF
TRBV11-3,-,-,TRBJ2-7,TGTGCCAGCAGCTCGGGGACCGCGACCTACGAGCAGTACTTC,CASSSGTATYEQYF
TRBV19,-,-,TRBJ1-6,TGTGCCAGTAGGGCCTTAATTAATTCACCCCTCCACTTT,CASRALINSPLHF
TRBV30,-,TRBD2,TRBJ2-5,TGTGCCTCCCGGACTAGCGGAACCCAAGAGACCCAGTACTTC,CASRTSGTQETQYF
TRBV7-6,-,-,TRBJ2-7,TGTGCCAGCAGCTCCAGAAGCTCCTACGAGCAGTACTTC,CASSSRSSYEQYF
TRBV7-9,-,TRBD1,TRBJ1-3,TGTGCCAGCAGCTTAACGTGGACAGGATCTGGAAACACCATATATTTT,CASSLTWTGSGNTIYF
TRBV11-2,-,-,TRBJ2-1,TGTGCCAGCAGCTTAGATAGGCCGGATGAGCAGTTCTTC,CASSLDRPDEQFF